The clone carrying this TCR beta chain was detected a few times. What it binds is not known. Sequencing was performed with immunoSEQ multiplex PCR; in TCRdb, only in-frame clones are kept and a portion is missing. Altogether tens of thousands of clones are present, 70% to 90% being singletons, with the ten largest covering nearly 0.9%. The data stem from a study of OX40 agonist ivuxolimab in advanced cancers. Study-level background: Participants, 80% to 90% male, averaged about 56 years of age, ranging from roughly 20 to 79.

Study-level points and caveats: At doses 0.1 to 3.0 mg/kg, CD4+ and CD8+ clones expanded. In a subset of nonresponders, normalized T-cell clonal expansion was also low.

The receptor was derived from an adult with an advanced solid tumor such as melanoma, head and neck, liver or kidney cancer. This sample comprised CD4+ or CD8+ T cells sorted from blood, obtained in a trial of the OX40 agonist ivuxolimab.

The chain's CDR3 is CASRERGSNTGELFF. Here the CDR3 DNA reads TGTGCCAGCAGGGAGAGGGGGTCGAACACCGGGGAGCTGTTTTTT. J is TRBJ2-2 and V is TRBV6-4; a possible D gene is TRBD1 (6 bases). The CDR3 is made up of 15 amino acids. The ends were cut back, 6 bases at V and 0 bases at J, with 11 bases in the middle. Germline V gene data show CDR1 as MRHNA and CDR2 as SNTAGT.